A selection of T cell receptor beta chains follows, all from one sample in a study of glioma-infiltrating T cells. Each CDR3 protein is one row after TCRdb ran MiXCR on the multiplex PCR reads. The sample holds around 130,000 distinct CDR3 sequences; around a quarter are singletons and the top ten take about a quarter. Source material: glioma tissue, nonneoplastic brain tissue, or PBMCs (not recorded which). These receptors came from a human donor with low-grade glioma or glioblastoma, undergoing nonglioma brain surgery, or in good health (not recorded which). Each CDR3 is given with its conserved first and last residue. The D gene is left open where the match is weak. A row's size may be missing; if present it is once, few, many or a size class.

V: TRBV6-6; D: NA; J: TRBJ1-3; size: few; CDR3: CASSYSIGTSSSGNTIYF; DNA: TGTGCCAGCAGTTACTCGATCGGGACTTCGAGCTCTGGAAACACCATATATTTT
V: TRBV19; D: NA; J: TRBJ1-5; size: NA; CDR3: CASSISLAEPQHF; DNA: TGTGCCAGTAGTATTTCTCTTGCGGAGCCCCAGCATTTT
V: TRBV7-2; D: TRBD2; J: TRBJ2-5; size: NA; CDR3: CASSPGLAGVIVPQETQYF; DNA: TGTGCCAGCAGCCCCGGACTAGCGGGGGTGATAGTCCCACAAGAGACCCAGTACTTC
V: TRBV7-2; D: NA; J: TRBJ2-3; size: NA; CDR3: CASSLKAYSTDTQYF; DNA: TGTGCCAGCAGCTTAAAGGCGTACAGCACAGATACGCAGTATTTT
V: TRBV3-1; D: NA; J: TRBJ2-3; size: NA; CDR3: CASSPSWSSGDTQYF; DNA: TGTGCCAGCAGCCCGTCCTGGTCTTCGGGAGATACGCAGTATTTT
V: TRBV18; D: NA; J: TRBJ1-5; size: NA; CDR3: CASSRADGDQPQHF; DNA: TGTGCCAGCTCACGAGCCGATGGGGATCAGCCCCAGCATTTT
V: TRBV10-3; D: TRBD2; J: TRBJ2-1; size: few; CDR3: CAIMSGGVIYNEQFF; DNA: TGTGCCATCATGAGCGGGGGGGTTATTTACAATGAGCAGTTCTTC
V: TRBV24-1; D: NA; J: TRBJ1-4; size: few; CDR3: CATSDLDNEKLFF; DNA: TGTGCCACCAGTGATTTGGATAATGAAAAACTGTTTTTT
V: TRBV20-1; D: NA; J: TRBJ1-4; size: NA; CDR3: CSARPPSAANEKLFF; DNA: TGCAGTGCTAGACCTCCCTCGGCCGCTAATGAAAAACTGTTTTTT
V: TRBV9; D: NA; J: TRBJ1-6; size: NA; CDR3: CASSALPDRQITPLHF; DNA: TGTGCCAGCAGCGCCCTCCCCGATAGACAGATTACACCCCTCCACTTT
V: TRBV7-2; D: NA; J: TRBJ1-5; size: few; CDR3: CASSLESSNQPQHF; DNA: TGTGCCAGCAGCTTAGAATCTTCCAATCAGCCCCAGCATTTT
V: TRBV5-1; D: TRBD1; J: TRBJ1-1; size: NA; CDR3: CASSRRQGEGAEAFF; DNA: TGCGCCAGCAGCCGAAGACAGGGCGAAGGCGCTGAAGCTTTCTTT
V: TRBV3-1; D: NA; J: TRBJ2-4; size: NA; CDR3: CASGQGLEGIQYF; DNA: TGTGCCAGCGGCCAAGGTCTGGAGGGCATTCAGTACTTC
V: TRBV15; D: NA; J: TRBJ2-1; size: many; CDR3: CATSSRLSGNEQFF; DNA: TGTGCCACCAGCAGTAGACTAAGCGGGAATGAGCAGTTCTTC
V: TRBV18; D: TRBD1; J: TRBJ1-5; size: few; CDR3: CASSRGTGRNQPQHF; DNA: TGTGCCAGCTCACGAGGGACAGGGAGAAATCAGCCCCAGCATTTT
V: TRBV11-3; D: NA; J: TRBJ2-1; size: NA; CDR3: CASSVNLGNEQFF; DNA: TGTGCCAGCAGCGTCAACCTGGGCAATGAGCAGTTCTTC
V: TRBV27; D: NA; J: TRBJ2-1; size: many; CDR3: CASGSPVEREQFF; DNA: TGTGCCAGCGGATCCCCAGTCGAGCGCGAGCAGTTCTTC
V: TRBV18; D: TRBD1; J: TRBJ1-2; size: NA; CDR3: CASSPQGEDGYTF; DNA: TGTGCCAGCTCACCCCAGGGGGAAGATGGCTACACCTTC
V: TRBV7-3; D: NA; J: TRBJ1-2; size: few; CDR3: CASSQGTEVSYGYTF; DNA: TGTGCCAGCAGCCAAGGGACGGAGGTCTCCTATGGCTACACCTTC
V: TRBV6-6; D: NA; J: TRBJ2-1; size: NA; CDR3: CASSYDWGKYNEQFF; DNA: TGTGCCAGCAGTTACGACTGGGGGAAATACAATGAGCAGTTCTTC
V: TRBV29-1; D: NA; J: TRBJ1-2; size: NA; CDR3: CSVEGGSGYTF; DNA: TGCAGCGTTGAAGGGGGCTCTGGCTACACCTTC
V: TRBV27; D: NA; J: TRBJ1-5; size: many; CDR3: CASSLSAGAPQHF; DNA: TGTGCCAGCAGTTTATCGGCAGGGGCACCCCAGCATTTT
V: TRBV3-1; D: NA; J: TRBJ1-1; size: NA; CDR3: CASSQAGTPNTEAFF; DNA: TGTGCCAGCAGCCAAGCCGGGACACCGAACACTGAAGCTTTCTTT